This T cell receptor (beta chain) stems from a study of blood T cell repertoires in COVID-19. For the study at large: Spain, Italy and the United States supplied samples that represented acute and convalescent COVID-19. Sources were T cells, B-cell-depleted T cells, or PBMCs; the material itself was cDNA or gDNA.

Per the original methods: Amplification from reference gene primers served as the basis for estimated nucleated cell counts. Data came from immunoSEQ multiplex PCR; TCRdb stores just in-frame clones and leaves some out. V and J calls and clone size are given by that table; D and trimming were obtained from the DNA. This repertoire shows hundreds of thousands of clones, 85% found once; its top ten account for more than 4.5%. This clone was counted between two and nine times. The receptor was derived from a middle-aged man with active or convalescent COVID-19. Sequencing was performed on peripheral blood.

CDR3 coding DNA: TGTGCCAGCAGTTTTACGCAGACAGTCATGAACACTGAAGCTTTCTTT. Protein product: CASSFTQTVMNTEAFF. The rearrangement joins TRBV28 to TRBJ1-1; TRBD1 might be the D (5 bases). CDR1 is MDHEN and CDR2 is SYDVKM in the germline V gene. This CDR3 contains 16 residues. Trimming left V 3 bases short and J 0 bases short, with 14 bases between.